This T cell receptor beta chain appears in the sequencing data of a study of response to subunit inactivated influenza vaccine. CDR1 is KGHSH, CDR2 LQKENI, per germline. CDR3 size: 14 residues. V was pared by 8 bases and J by 1 base, with 11 bases between. Each CDR3 protein is one row after TCRdb ran MiXCR on the RT-PCR reads. The data show about 530,000 distinct CDR3 sequences, with about an eighth seen just once and roughly 14% held by the top ten. The material sequenced was PBMCs from blood, taken more than 35 days after vaccination. This TCR came from a man in his fifties or sixties who received an inactivated influenza vaccine. J is TRBJ2-2 and V is TRBV18; D is possibly TRBD2 (7 bases). The CDR3 spells CASQRDKNTGELFF. The CDR3 DNA is TGTGCCAGCCAGCGGGACAAGAACACCGGGGAGCTGTTTTTT.